The T cell receptor (beta chain) described here comes from a study of T cells in Graves' hyperthyroidism and ophthalmopathy. The CDR3 regions of TCR beta were amplified from RNA transcripts. Researchers ran a first-round RT-PCR on the TCR CDR3 using the HTBI primer set. TCRdb independently ran MiXCR on the multiplex PCR reads; one entry per CDR3 protein. The sample shows 250,000 to 300,000 distinct CDR3 sequences, around 15% of them seen only once. Worth noting for this clonotype: Antigen: not known.

Those with hyperthyroidism were 18 to 65 years old, newly diagnosed, and ill for under 2 months. Germline lookup yields CDR1 SGHRS and CDR2 YFSETQ. The CDR3 loop spans 14 amino acids. J gave up 8 bases and V 3 bases, and 10 bases lay outside the gene matches. Study conclusions and caveats: Among clonotypes expanded in thyroid above 0.001, most were also found in blood.

The TCR originated in a woman aged 40 to 49 with Graves' hyperthyroidism. The rearrangement links TRBV5-1 to TRBJ1-2, with 7 bases aligning to TRBD1. Sequencing was carried out using blood. CDR3 in amino acids: CASSYSPGGKGYTF. CDR3 DNA sequence: TGCGCCAGCAGCTACAGCCCAGGGGGGAAAGGCTACACCTTC. The full variable domain, in which reference TRBV5-1 and TRBJ1-2 provide the parts outside the CDR3, is KAGVTQTPRYLIKTRGQQVTLSCSPISGHRSVSWYQQTPGQGLQFLFEYFSETQRNKGNFPGRFSGRQFSNSRSEMNVSTLELGDSALYLCASSYSPGGKGYTFGSGTRLTVV.